One T cell receptor (beta chain) is described in this entry. As yet, its antigen is unknown. This record belongs to a study of T cell responses to AZD1222 COVID-19 vaccine. Second doses at about 4 or about 12 weeks were pooled. Generated by immunoSEQ multiplex PCR, the TCRdb table keeps only in-frame clones and is missing some. This table holds about 82,000 clones, 87% found once. This CDR3 comprises 13 residues. Germline CDR1 reads SGHDN; CDR2 reads FVKESK. The V end was cut by 4 bases, the J end by 8 bases, with 14 bases between. Study-level results: Spike was spanned by vaccine-associated CD4 TCRs, which were dominant at 160-218 and 743-854. Scientists sampled the repertoires only once the peak T cell response had passed. Spike-specific TCR breadth and depth grew following two AZD1222 doses.

This clonotype was sampled from an adult who received the AZD1222 COVID-19 vaccine. The sequenced sample was peripheral blood, obtained 28 days after the second AZD1222 dose. The chain recombines TRBV14 with TRBJ1-2; no clear D gene. DNA for the CDR3: TGTGCCAGCAGCCCAGTAGACGCCGGGGGCTACACCTTC. Its translation is CASSPVDAGGYTF.